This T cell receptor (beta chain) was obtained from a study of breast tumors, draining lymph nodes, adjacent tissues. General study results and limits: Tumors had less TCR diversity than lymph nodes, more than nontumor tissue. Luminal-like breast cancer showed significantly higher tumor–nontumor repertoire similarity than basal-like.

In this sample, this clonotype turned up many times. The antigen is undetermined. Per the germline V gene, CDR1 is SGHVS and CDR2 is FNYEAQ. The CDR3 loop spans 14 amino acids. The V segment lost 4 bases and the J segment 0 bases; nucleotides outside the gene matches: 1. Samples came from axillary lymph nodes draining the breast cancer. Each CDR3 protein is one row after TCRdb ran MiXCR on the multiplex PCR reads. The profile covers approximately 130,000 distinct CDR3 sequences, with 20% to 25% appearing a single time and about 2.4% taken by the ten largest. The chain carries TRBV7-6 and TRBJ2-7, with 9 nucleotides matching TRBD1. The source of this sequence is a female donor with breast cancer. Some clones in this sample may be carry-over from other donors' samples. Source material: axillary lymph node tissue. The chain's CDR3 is CASSSTGGSYEQYF. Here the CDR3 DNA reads TGTGCCAGCAGCTCGACAGGGGGCTCCTACGAGCAGTACTTC. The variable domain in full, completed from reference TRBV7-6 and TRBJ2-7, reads GAGVSQSPRYKVTKRGQDVALRCDPISGHVSLYWYRQALGQGPEFLTYFNYEAQQDKSGLPNDRFSAERPEGSISTLTIQRTEQRDSAMYRCASSSTGGSYEQYFGPGTRLTVT.